The 7 T cell receptor beta chains below come from one sample, sequenced in a study of cytomegalovirus exposure and HLA in healthy donors. The PCR contained 60 Vbeta and 13 Jbeta primers. Profiling relied on immunoSEQ multiplex PCR, and the TCRdb table lists in-frame clones only, not all of them. The table includes roughly 120,000 clones, around 78% detected once. Sequenced: PBMCs. Receptors were obtained from a middle-aged man in good health and CMV-seronegative.

This chain uses TRBV28 with TRBJ1-2; TRBD1 might be the D (6 bases). The CDR3 runs 14 residues. Germline CDR1 is MDHEN and CDR2 is SYDVKM. V was trimmed by 5 bases and J by 0 bases, leaving 10 bases between them. CDR3 residues: CASSPGGPNYGYTF. The CDR3 nucleotides read TGTGCCAGCAGTCCGGGGGGGCCTAACTATGGCTACACCTTC.

The genes are TRBV6-5 and TRBJ2-7, with 7 bases that match TRBD1. The CDR3 length is 14 residues. Germline CDR1 MNHEY, CDR2 SVGAGI. V lost 6 bases to trimming and J lost 3 bases; unmatched junction nucleotides: 8. The CDR3 loop reads CASSFRQGDYEQYF. The CDR3, as DNA: TGTGCCAGCAGCTTCCGACAGGGCGACTACGAGCAGTACTTC.

A few counts support this clone. The chain couples TRBV21-1 to TRBJ2-1; no check of the table's D call, TRBD2, against the DNA was made. TRBV21-1 is an annotated pseudogene. The CDR3 is 13 residues long. This CDR3 is CASSWDYRNEQFF. CDR3 nucleotides: TGTGCCAGCAGCTGGGACTATAGGAATGAGCAGTTCTTC.

This rearrangement joins TRBV7-8 to TRBJ1-2; D may be TRBD1 (5 bases). The V end was cut by 0 bases, the J end by 6 bases, with 11 bases between. The CDR3 consists of 14 residues. CDR1 is SGHVS and CDR2 is FQNEAQ in the germline V gene. In DNA, the CDR3 is TGTGCCAGCAGCTTAGCGGGGGGGTTCCATGGCTACACCTTC. Protein product: CASSLAGGFHGYTF.

In its sample, this clone was seen a few times. The chain is built from TRBV11-3 and TRBJ2-1; D perhaps matches TRBD2 (6 bases). V was shortened by 2 bases and J by 1 base, with 12 bases between the two germline ends. The CDR3 spans 16 residues. Germline CDR1 reads SGHNT; CDR2 reads YENEEA. CDR3: CASSLYGGSSYNEQFF. The CDR3 bases are TGTGCCAGCAGCTTATATGGAGGGTCATCCTACAATGAGCAGTTCTTC.

This chain connects TRBV2 to TRBJ1-5; 10 nucleotides align to TRBD1. The germline gives CDR1 SNHLY, CDR2 FYNNEI. This CDR3 region has 20 residues. Trimming cost V 8 bases and J 4 bases; bases outside gene matches: 23. CDR3 coding DNA: TGTGCCAGCGGGGGGAGGACCGGGACAGGGGAGGATTGGCGGAATCAGCCCCAGCATTTT. Translating gives CASGGRTGTGEDWRNQPQHF.

The genes are TRBV6-6 and TRBJ1-5; D may be TRBD1 (6 bases). V lost 6 bases, J lost 3 bases, and 18 bases lay in between. This CDR3 has 16 amino acids. Germline V gene data show CDR1 as MNHNY and CDR2 as SVGAGI (reference sequence). CDR3 sequence reads: CASSTGQSLVNQPQHF. DNA of the CDR3: TGTGCCAGCAGCACAGGGCAGTCATTGGTCAATCAGCCCCAGCATTTT.